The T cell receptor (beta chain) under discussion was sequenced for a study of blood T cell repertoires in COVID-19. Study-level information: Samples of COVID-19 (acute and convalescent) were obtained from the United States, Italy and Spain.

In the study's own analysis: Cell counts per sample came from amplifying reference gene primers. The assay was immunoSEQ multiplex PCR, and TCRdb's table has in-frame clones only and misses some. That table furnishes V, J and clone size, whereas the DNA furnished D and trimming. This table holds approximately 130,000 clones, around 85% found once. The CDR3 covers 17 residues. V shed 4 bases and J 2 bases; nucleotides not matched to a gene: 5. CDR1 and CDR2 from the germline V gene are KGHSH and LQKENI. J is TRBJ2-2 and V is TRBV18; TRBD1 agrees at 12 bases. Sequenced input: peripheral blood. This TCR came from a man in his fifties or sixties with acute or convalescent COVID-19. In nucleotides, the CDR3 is TGTGCCAGCTCACACTCGGGACAGGGGGCAAACACCGGGGAGCTGTTTTTT. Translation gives CASSHSGQGANTGELFF.